The clone carrying this T cell receptor (beta chain) was seen more than once but under ten times. Antigen: not known. Constant-region reverse primers amplified full-length variable regions, followed by semi-nested Nested Universal Primer A PCR. MiXCR was run by TCRdb on the 5' RACE reads, yielding one entry per CDR3 protein. The sample includes just under 65,000 distinct CDR3 sequences, about 20% seen only once; the top ten take 2.5% to 3%. Trimming removed 3 bases at V and 3 bases at J, with 9 bases between. Germline CDR1 and CDR2: SGHTA and FQGNSA. This CDR3 has 13 residues. General study points: The TCR gene usage of tumor memory CD4+ T cells clustered together with blood and lymph node memory CD4+ cells and with lymph node naive CD4+ cells.

Specimen: memory CD4+ T cells sorted from a lymph node. Subset here: memory CD4+ T cells, CD4+CD45RO+CD25-. The rearrangement links TRBV7-2 to TRBJ2-7, with a possible D match to TRBD1 (5 bases). The source is a female donor with breast cancer. The CDR3 DNA follows: TGTGCCAGCAGCTTTAGTCAGGGCTACGAGCAGTACTTC. Translation gives CASSFSQGYEQYF.